The sequence of this TCR beta chain was determined in a study of cytomegalovirus exposure and HLA in healthy donors. General study results and limits: There were under 200 TCR beta chains listed as cytomegalovirus-associated. CMV serostatus was the only recorded immune exposure for donors. Presence/absence results assume similar sequencing depth per donor, which may not hold. Reportedly, cytomegalovirus status was diagnosed with high sensitivity and specificity.

Comment on this clone: Its antigen is currently unknown.

The PCR employed 60 Vbeta primers together with 13 Jbeta primers. The table came from immunoSEQ multiplex PCR; TCRdb's copy has only in-frame clones and leaves some out. The sample carries approximately 170,000 clones, roughly four fifths recorded once. The germline CDR1 and CDR2 sequences are SGHTA and FQGNSA. V dropped 3 bases and J dropped 6 bases, with 11 bases sitting between them. This CDR3 region has 13 residues. The sequencing input was PBMCs. The clonotype originates from a man aged 35 to 55 in good health and CMV-seronegative. This chain uses TRBV7-2 with TRBJ1-2, with a tentative D call TRBD1 (5 bases). CDR3 in amino acids: CASSFTGWDGYTF. In DNA form, the CDR3 reads TGTGCCAGCAGCTTTACAGGTTGGGATGGCTACACCTTC.